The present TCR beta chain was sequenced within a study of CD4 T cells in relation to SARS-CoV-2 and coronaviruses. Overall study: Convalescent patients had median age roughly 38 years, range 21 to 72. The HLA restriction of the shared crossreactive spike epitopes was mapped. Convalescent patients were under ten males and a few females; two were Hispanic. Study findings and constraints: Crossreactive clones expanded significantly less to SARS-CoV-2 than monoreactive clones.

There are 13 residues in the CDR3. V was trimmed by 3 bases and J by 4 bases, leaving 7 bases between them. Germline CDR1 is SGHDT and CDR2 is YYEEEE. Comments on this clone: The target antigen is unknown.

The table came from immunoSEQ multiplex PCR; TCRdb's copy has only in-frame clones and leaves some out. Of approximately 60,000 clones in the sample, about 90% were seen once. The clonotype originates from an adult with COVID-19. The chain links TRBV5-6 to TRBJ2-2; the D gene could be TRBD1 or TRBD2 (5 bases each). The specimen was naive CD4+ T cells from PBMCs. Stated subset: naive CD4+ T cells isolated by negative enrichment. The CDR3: CASSSGGTGELFF. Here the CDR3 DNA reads TGTGCCAGCAGCTCTGGGGGCACCGGGGAGCTGTTTTTT. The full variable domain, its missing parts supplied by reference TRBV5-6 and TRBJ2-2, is DAGVTQSPTHLIKTRGQQVTLRCSPKSGHDTVSWYQQALGQGPQFIFQYYEEEERQRGNFPDRFSGHQFPNYSSELNVNALLLGDSALYLCASSSGGTGELFFGEGSRLTVL.